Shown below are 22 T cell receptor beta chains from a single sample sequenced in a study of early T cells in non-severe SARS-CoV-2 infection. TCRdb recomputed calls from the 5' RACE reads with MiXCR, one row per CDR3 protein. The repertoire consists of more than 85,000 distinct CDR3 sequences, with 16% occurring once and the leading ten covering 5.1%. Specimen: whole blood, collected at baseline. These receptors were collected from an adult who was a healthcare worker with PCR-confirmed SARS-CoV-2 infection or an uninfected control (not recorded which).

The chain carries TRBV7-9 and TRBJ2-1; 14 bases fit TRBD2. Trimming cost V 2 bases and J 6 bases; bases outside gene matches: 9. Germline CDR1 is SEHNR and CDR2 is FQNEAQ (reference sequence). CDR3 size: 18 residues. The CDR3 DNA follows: TGTGCCAGCAGCTTACGACTAGCGGGAGGGGTCACCTTCAATGAGCAGTTCTTC. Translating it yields CASSLRLAGGVTFNEQFF. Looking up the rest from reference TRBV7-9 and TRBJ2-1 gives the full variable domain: DTGVSQNPRHKITKRGQNVTFRCDPISEHNRLYWYRQTLGQGPEFLTYFQNEAQLEKSRLLSDRFSAERPKGSFSTLEIQRTEQGDSAMYLCASSLRLAGGVTFNEQFFGPGTRLTVL.

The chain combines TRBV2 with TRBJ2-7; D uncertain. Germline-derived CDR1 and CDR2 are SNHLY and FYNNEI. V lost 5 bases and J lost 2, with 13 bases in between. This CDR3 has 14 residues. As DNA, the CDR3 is TGTGCCAGCAGTATGGAGTCGAACCCCTACGAGCAGTACTTC. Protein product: CASSMESNPYEQYF.

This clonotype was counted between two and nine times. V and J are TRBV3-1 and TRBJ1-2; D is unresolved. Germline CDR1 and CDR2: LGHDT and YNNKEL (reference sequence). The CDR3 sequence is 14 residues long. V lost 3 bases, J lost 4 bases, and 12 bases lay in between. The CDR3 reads CASSHLQTLYGYTF. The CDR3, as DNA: TGTGCCAGCAGCCATCTCCAGACCCTCTATGGCTACACCTTC.

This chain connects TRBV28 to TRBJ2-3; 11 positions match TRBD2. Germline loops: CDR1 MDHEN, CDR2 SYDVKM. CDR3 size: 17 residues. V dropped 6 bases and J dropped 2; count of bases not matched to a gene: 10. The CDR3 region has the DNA TGTGCCAGCAGCCCTAGCGGGAGGCGGGTTAACACAGATACGCAGTATTTT. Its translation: CASSPSGRRVNTDTQYF.

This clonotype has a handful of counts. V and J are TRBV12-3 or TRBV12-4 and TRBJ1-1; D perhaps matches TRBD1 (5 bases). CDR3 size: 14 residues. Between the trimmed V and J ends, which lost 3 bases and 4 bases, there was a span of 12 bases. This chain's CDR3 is CASSLGPRGTEAFF. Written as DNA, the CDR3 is TGTGCCAGCAGTTTGGGTCCTAGGGGCACTGAAGCTTTCTTT.

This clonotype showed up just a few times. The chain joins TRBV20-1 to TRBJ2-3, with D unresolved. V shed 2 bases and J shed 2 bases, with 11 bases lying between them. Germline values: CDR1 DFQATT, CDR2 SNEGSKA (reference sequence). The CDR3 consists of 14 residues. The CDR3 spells CSARPGLITDTQYF. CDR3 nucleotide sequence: TGCAGTGCTAGACCGGGCTTAATCACAGATACGCAGTATTTT.

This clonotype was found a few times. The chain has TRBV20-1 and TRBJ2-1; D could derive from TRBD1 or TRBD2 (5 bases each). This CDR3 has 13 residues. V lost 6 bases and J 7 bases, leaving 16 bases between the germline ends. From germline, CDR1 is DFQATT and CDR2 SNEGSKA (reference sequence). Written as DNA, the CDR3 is TGCAGTGCGGACTCCGCCGACAGTAATGAGCAGTTCTTC. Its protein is CSADSADSNEQFF.

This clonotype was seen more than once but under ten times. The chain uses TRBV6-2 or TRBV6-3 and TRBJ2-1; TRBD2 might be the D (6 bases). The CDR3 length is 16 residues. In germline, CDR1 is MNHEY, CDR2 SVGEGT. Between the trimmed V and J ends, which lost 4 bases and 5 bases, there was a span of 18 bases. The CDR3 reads CASSSSPREPDNEQFF. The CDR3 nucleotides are TGTGCCAGCAGTTCTAGCCCCCGGGAGCCCGACAATGAGCAGTTCTTC.

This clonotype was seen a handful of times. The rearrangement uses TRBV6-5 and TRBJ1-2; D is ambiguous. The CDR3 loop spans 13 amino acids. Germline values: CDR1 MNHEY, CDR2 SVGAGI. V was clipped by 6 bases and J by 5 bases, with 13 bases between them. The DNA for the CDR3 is TGTGCCAGCAGCTCAATACGACGGTATGGCTACACCTTC. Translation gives CASSSIRRYGYTF.

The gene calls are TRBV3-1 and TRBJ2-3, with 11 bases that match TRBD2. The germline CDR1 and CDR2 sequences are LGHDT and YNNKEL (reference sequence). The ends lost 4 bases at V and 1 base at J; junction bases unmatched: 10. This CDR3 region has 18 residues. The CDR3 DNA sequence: TGTGCCAGCAGCCTAGGTCTAGCGGGAGGTCTGGGCACAGATACGCAGTATTTT. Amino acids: CASSLGLAGGLGTDTQYF.

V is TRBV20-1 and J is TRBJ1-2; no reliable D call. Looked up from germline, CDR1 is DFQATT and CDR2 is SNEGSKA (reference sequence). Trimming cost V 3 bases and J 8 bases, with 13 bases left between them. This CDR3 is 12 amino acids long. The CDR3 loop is CSARIPTSGYTF. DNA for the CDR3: TGCAGTGCTAGGATTCCAACTTCGGGCTACACCTTC.

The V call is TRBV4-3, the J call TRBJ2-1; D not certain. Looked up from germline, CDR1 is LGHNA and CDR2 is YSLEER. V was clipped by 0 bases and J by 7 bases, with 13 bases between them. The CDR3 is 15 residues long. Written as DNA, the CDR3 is TGCGCCAGCAGCCAAGATATGCACGTCGGAAATGAGCAGTTCTTC. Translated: CASSQDMHVGNEQFF.

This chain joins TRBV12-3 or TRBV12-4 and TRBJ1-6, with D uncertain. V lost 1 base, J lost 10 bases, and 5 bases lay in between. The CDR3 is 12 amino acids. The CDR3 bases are TGTGCCAGCAGTTTAGACATATCACCCCTCCACTTT. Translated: CASSLDISPLHF.

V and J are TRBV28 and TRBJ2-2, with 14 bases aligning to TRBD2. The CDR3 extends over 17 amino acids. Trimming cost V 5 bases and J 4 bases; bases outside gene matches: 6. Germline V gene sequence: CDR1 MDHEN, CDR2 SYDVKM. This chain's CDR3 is CASSRPGLAGGTGELFF. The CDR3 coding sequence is TGTGCCAGCAGTCGGCCCGGACTAGCGGGAGGCACCGGGGAGCTGTTTTTT. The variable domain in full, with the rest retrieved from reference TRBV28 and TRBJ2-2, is DVKVTQSSRYLVKRTGEKVFLECVQDMDHENMFWYRQDPGLGLRLIYFSYDVKMKEKGDIPEGYSVSREKKERFSLILESASTNQTSMYLCASSRPGLAGGTGELFFGEGSRLTVL.

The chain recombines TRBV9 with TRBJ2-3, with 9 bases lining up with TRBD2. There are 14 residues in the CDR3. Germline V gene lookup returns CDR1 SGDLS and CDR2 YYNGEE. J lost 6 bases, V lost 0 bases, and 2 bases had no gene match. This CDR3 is CASSVGTSVDTQYF. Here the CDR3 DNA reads TGTGCCAGCAGCGTAGGGACTAGCGTGGATACGCAGTATTTT.

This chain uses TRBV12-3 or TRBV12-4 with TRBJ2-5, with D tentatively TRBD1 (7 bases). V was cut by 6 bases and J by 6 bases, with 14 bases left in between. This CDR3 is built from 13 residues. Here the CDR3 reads CASRGRGEQTQYF. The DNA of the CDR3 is TGTGCCAGCAGGGGCAGGGGGGAGCAGACCCAGTACTTC.

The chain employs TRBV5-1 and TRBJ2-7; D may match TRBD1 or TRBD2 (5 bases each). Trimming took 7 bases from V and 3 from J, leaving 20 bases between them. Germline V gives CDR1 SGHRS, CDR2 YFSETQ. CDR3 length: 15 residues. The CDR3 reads CASGPGGSAFYEQYF. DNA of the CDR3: TGCGCCAGCGGCCCTGGGGGAAGCGCCTTCTACGAGCAGTACTTC. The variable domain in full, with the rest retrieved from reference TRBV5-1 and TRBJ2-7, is KAGVTQTPRYLIKTRGQQVTLSCSPISGHRSVSWYQQTPGQGLQFLFEYFSETQRNKGNFPGRFSGRQFSNSRSEMNVSTLELGDSALYLCASGPGGSAFYEQYFGPGTRLTVT.

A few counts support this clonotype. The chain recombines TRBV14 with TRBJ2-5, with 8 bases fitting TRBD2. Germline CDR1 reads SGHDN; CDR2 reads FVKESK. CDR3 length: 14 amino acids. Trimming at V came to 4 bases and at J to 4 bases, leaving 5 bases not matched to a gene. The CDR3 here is CASSLGAGVETQYF. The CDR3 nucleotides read TGTGCCAGCAGCCTGGGAGCGGGAGTAGAGACCCAGTACTTC.

The CDR3 sequence is CASSLAQTGPNLGYTF. DNA for the CDR3: TGTGCCAGCAGCTTAGCCCAGACAGGGCCGAATCTCGGCTACACCTTC. The J gene is TRBJ1-2, the V gene TRBV7-9, with TRBD1 identical over 7 bases. V dropped 0 bases and J dropped 8; count of bases not matched to a gene: 12. The CDR3 length is 16 residues. Germline CDR1 and CDR2: SEHNR and FQNEAQ (reference sequence).

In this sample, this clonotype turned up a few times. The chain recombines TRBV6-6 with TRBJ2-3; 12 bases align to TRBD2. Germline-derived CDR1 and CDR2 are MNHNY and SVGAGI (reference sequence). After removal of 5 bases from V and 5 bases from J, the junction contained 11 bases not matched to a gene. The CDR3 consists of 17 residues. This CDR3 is CASSTILAGGREDTQYF. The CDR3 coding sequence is TGTGCCAGCAGTACCATTCTAGCGGGAGGGCGAGAAGATACGCAGTATTTT.

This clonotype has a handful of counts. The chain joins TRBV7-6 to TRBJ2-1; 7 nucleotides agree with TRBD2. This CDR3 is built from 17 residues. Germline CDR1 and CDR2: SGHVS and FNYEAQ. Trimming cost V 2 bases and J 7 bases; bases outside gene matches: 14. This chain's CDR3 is CASSLPEAGEEGNEQFF. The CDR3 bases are TGTGCCAGCAGCTTACCCGAGGCGGGAGAGGAGGGGAATGAGCAGTTCTTC. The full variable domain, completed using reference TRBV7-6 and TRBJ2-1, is GAGVSQSPRYKVTKRGQDVALRCDPISGHVSLYWYRQALGQGPEFLTYFNYEAQQDKSGLPNDRFSAERPEGSISTLTIQRTEQRDSAMYRCASSLPEAGEEGNEQFFGPGTRLTVL.

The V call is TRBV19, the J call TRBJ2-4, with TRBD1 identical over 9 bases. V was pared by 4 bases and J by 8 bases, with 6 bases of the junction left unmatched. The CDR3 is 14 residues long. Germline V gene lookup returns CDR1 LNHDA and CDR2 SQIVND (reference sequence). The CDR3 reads CASSTLDRGDIQYF. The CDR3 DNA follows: TGTGCCAGTAGTACCTTGGACAGGGGTGACATTCAGTACTTC.